This T cell receptor beta chain was identified during a study of low-dose radiotherapy and immunotherapy resistance in tumors. Study background: Cohort 1 was given 0.5 Gy fractions every 2 weeks, 6.5 Gy in total.

As to time point: after trial treatment. Treatment denoted: LDRT plus nivolumab, ipilimumab, low-dose cyclophosphamide and aspirin (RACIN trial). Along with nivolumab and ipilimumab, donors received aspirin, low-dose cyclophosphamide and low-dose radiotherapy. Primers targeting TRAV and TRBV primed first-strand cDNA, covering alpha and beta chains. With a constant-region primer and a V-primer adapter, TCRs were subjected to roughly 18 PCR cycles of amplification. Researchers amplified the isolated mRNA using in vitro transcription. TCRdb passed the reads through MiXCR, listing each CDR3 protein once. Here the sample spans 65,000 to 85,000 distinct CDR3 sequences, less than 20% being singletons. This clonotype was found many times. The CDR3 spans 15 residues. Germline V gene data show CDR1 as SGHRS and CDR2 as YFSETQ. Trimming removed 0 bases at V and 2 bases at J, with 10 bases between.

This sequence originates from a male donor with prostate cancer. The chain recombines TRBV5-1 with TRBJ2-3; tentatively, D is TRBD1 (6 bases). The specimen was PBMCs, collected after low-dose radiotherapy plus immunotherapy. CDR3 bases: TGCGCCAGCAGCTTGGAAGGACAGATCACAGATACGCAGTATTTT. Protein: CASSLEGQITDTQYF.